A few counts support the clone carrying this T cell receptor beta chain. These data belong to a study of blood T cells in healthy people across ages. Each sample provided at least 6 micrograms of extracted total RNA. A second PCR, run for about 7 to 12 cycles, used a sample-barcoded 5' primer plus a J-beta primer mix. TCRdb reprocessed the 5' RACE reads with MiXCR, giving one entry per CDR3 protein. The repertoire includes hundreds of thousands of distinct CDR3 sequences, 32% of them detected once, and 15% sits in the top ten. From germline, CDR1 is MNHNY and CDR2 SVGAGI (reference sequence). V was shortened by 0 bases and J by 1 base, with 11 bases between the two germline ends. CDR3 length: 16 amino acids.

This TCR came from a woman of 80 years or more in good health. The sequenced material came from blood. This chain links TRBV6-6 with TRBJ2-3; D may be TRBD2 (6 bases). CDR3 DNA sequence: TGTGCCAGCAGTTACTCGACTACGGGGGGCACAGATACGCAGTATTTT. The encoded protein is CASSYSTTGGTDTQYF.